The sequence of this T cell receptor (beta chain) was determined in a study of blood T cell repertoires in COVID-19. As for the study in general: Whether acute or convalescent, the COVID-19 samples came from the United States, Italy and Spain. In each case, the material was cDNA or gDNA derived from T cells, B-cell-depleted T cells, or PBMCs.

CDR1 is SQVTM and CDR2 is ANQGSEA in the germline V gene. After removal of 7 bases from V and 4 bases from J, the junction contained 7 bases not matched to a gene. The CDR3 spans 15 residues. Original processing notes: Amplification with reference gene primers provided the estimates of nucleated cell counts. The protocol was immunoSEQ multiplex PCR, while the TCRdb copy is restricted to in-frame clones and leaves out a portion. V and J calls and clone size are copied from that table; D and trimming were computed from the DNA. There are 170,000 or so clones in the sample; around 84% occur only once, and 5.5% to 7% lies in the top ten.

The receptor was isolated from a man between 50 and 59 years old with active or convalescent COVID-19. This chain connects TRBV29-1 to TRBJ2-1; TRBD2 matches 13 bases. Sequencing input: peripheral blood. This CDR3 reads CSGGTSGVIYNEQFF. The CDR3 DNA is TGCAGCGGCGGGACTAGCGGGGTGATTTACAATGAGCAGTTCTTC.